Presented here are 2 T cell receptor beta chains from one specimen sequenced in a study of graft-versus-host responses after intestinal transplantation. Measured with immunoSEQ multiplex PCR; TCRdb has only the in-frame clones, and not every one. This table holds approximately 60,000 clones, around nine tenths found once. Once graft tissue had been processed, intraepithelial and lamina propria lymphocytes were released. This specimen consisted of ileum tissue, obtained roughly 54 weeks after transplant. These receptors originate from a human patient who received an intestinal transplant, so some T cells may come from the graft donor.

The chain combines TRBV9 with TRBJ2-2, with D uncertain. Germline V gives CDR1 SGDLS, CDR2 YYNGEE. V was cut by 4 bases and J by 7 bases, with 8 bases left in between. There are 12 residues in the CDR3. This CDR3 reads CASSPELGELFF. The CDR3 coding sequence is TGTGCCAGCAGCCCGGAGCTCGGGGAGCTGTTTTTT.

The V and J genes are TRBV6-5 and TRBJ1-3; D not resolved. The germline V and J ends were trimmed by 5 bases and 8 bases, with 16 bases remaining between them. The CDR3 is 14 residues long. Germline lookup yields CDR1 MNHEY and CDR2 SVGAGI. DNA of the CDR3: TGTGCCAGCAGTCGACTCGATCGCCGGGACACCATATATTTT. As protein: CASSRLDRRDTIYF.